This entry describes one TCR beta chain. The data are from a study of early stage breast cancer tumors. The V gene end was trimmed by 0 bases and the J gene end by 5 bases; junction bases not matched to a gene: 4. Germline assignment: CDR1 SGHVS and CDR2 FQNEAQ. CDR3 length equals 18 residues. The protocol was immunoSEQ multiplex PCR, while the TCRdb copy is restricted to in-frame clones and leaves out a portion. The repertoire consists of around 28,000 clones, with about three fifths occurring once and the leading ten covering roughly 8%. The genes are TRBV7-8 and TRBJ2-1, with 16 bases that match TRBD2. Material for sequencing was breast tumor tissue. The source of this sequence is a person between 45 and 65 years old with breast cancer. This CDR3 is CASSLAGLAGGPHNEQFF. CDR3 sequence (DNA): TGTGCCAGCAGCTTAGCGGGACTAGCGGGAGGGCCCCACAATGAGCAGTTCTTC. Complete variable domain (other parts from reference TRBV7-8 and TRBJ2-1): GAGVSQSPRYKVAKRGQDVALRCDPISGHVSLFWYQQALGQGPEFLTYFQNEAQLDKSGLPSDRFFAERPEGSVSTLKIQRTQQEDSAVYLCASSLAGLAGGPHNEQFFGPGTRLTVL.